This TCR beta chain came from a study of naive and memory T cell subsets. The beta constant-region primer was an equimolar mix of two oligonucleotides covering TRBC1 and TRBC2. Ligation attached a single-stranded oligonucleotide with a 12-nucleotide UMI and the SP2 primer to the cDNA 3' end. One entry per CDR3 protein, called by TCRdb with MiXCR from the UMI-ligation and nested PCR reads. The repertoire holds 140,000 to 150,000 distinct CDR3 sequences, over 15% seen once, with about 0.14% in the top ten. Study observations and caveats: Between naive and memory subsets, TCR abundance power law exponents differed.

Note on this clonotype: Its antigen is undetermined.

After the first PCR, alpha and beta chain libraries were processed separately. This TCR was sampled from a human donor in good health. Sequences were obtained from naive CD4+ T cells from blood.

The CDR3 loop is CASSLSDRDVLADTQYF. DNA for the CDR3: TGCGCCAGCAGCTTGAGCGACAGGGATGTATTGGCAGATACGCAGTATTTT. The chain uses TRBV5-1 and TRBJ2-3, with 7 bases lining up with TRBD1. The CDR3 loop spans 17 amino acids. Germline V lookup: CDR1 SGHRS, CDR2 YFSETQ. J lost 4 bases, V lost 1 base, and 12 bases had no gene match.